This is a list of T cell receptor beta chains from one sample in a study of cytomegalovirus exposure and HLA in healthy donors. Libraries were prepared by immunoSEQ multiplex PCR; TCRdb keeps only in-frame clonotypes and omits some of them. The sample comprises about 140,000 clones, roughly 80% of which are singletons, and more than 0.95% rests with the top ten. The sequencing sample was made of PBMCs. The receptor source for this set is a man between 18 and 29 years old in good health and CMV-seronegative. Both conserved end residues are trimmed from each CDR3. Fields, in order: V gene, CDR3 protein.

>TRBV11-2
ASSLGQNTEAF
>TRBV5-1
ASSPGTGGAPPYEQY
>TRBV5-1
ASSFGTDYGYT
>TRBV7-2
ASSWAGGGNTGELF
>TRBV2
ASRFESNTEAF
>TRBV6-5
ASSAKPPGEQY
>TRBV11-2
ASSLNTGEGNTIY
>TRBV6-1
ASSEALALASYEQY
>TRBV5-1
ASSLGLEETQY
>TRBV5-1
ASSFQGAGETQY
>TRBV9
ASSVAEGPYEQY
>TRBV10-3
AIRDRENTEAF
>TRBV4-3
ASSPTSDTAYEQY
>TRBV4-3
ASSQDGTPRANEQF
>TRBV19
ASGTNRDYNSPLH
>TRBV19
ASPGGSGGLAKNIQY
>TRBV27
ASSLRRGGEANYGYT
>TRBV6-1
ASSDVGLAASLYEQY
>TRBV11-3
ASSLEGGTEAF
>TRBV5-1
ASSFLGTGVLNTEAF
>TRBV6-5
ASSARLRVRELF
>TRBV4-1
ASRQEDFPLYGYT
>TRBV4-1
ASSPPVGQGGRGNEKLF
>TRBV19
ASTSGQGFTGELF
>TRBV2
ASSGGLGSYNEQF
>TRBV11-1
ASSLAGGYTDTQY
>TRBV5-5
ASSLASGGIDEQF
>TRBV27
ASTTGTGGPLL
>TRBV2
ASRKDRGSHEQY
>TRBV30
AWSVTGGDDTQY
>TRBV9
ASSATAKETQY
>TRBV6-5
ASTKGTAYEQY
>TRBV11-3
ASSPRGQGAGNEQF